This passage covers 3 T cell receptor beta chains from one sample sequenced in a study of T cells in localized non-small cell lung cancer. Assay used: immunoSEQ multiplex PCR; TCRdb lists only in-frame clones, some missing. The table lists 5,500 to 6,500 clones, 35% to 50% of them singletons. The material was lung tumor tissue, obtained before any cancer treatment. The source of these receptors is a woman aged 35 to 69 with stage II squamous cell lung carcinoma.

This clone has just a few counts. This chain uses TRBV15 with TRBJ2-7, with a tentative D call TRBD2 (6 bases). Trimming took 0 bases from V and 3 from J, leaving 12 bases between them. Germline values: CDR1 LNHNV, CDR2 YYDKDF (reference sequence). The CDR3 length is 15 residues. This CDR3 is CATSRDRERSYEQYF. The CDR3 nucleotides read TGTGCCACCAGCAGAGATCGGGAGAGGAGCTACGAGCAGTACTTC.

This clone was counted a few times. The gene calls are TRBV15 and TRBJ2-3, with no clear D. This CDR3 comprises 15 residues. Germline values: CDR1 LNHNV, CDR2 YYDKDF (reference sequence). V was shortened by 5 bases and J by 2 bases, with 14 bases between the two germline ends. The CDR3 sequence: CATSPYFLTTDTQYF. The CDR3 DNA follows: TGTGCCACCAGCCCCTATTTTTTGACCACAGATACGCAGTATTTT. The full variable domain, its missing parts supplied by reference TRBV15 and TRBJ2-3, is DAMVIQNPRYQVTQFGKPVTLSCSQTLNHNVMYWYQQKSSQAPKLLFHYYDKDFNNEADTPDNFQSRRPNTSFCFLDIRSPGLGDTAMYLCATSPYFLTTDTQYFGPGTRLTVL.

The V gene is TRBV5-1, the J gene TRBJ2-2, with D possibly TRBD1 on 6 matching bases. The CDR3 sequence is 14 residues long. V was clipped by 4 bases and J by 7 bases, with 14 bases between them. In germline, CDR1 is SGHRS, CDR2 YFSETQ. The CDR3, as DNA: TGCGCCAGCAGCCAGAACAGGGCTTACGGGGAGCTGTTTTTT. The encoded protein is CASSQNRAYGELFF.